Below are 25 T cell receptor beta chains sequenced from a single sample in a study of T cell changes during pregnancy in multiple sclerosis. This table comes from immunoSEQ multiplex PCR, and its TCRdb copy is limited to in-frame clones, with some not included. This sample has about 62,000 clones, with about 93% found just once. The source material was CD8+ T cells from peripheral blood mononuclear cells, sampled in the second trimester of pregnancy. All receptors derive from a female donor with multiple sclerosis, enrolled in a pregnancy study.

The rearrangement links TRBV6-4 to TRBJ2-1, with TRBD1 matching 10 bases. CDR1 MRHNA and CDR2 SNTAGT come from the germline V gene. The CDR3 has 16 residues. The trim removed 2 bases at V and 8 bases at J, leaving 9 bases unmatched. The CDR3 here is CASSDEAGTGVHEQFF. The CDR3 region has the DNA TGTGCCAGCAGTGACGAAGCAGGGACAGGGGTCCATGAGCAGTTCTTC.

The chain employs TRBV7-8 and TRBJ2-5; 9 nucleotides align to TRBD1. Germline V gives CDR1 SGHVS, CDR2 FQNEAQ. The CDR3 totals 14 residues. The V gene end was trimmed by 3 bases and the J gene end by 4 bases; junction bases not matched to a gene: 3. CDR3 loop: CASSFTGGLETQYF. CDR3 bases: TGTGCCAGCAGCTTCACAGGGGGCCTAGAGACCCAGTACTTC.

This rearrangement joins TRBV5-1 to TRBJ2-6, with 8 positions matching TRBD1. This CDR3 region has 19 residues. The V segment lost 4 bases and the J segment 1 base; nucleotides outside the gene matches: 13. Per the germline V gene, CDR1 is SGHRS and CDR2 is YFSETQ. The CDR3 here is CASSPLWTGWFSGANVLTF. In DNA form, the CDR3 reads TGCGCCAGCAGCCCGTTGTGGACAGGGTGGTTTTCTGGGGCCAACGTCCTGACTTTC.

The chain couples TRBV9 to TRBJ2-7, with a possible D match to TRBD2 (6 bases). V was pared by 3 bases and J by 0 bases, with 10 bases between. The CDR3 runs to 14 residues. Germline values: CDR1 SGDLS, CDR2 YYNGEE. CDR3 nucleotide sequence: TGTGCCAGCAGCGAAGGACTATACTCCTACGAGCAGTACTTC. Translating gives CASSEGLYSYEQYF.

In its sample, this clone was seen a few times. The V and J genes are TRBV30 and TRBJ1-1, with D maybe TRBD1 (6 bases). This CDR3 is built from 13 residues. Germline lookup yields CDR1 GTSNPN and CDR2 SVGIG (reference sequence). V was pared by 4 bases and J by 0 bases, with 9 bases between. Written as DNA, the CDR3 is TGTGCCTGGACAGGGGCCCTGAACACTGAAGCTTTCTTT. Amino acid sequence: CAWTGALNTEAFF.

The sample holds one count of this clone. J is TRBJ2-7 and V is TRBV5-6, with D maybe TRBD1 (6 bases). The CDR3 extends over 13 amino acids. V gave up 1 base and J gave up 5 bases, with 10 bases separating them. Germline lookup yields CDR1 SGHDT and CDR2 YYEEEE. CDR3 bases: TGTGCCAGCAGCTTGTCAGGGGTCGACGAGCAGTACTTC. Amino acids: CASSLSGVDEQYF. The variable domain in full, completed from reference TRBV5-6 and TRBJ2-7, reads DAGVTQSPTHLIKTRGQQVTLRCSPKSGHDTVSWYQQALGQGPQFIFQYYEEEERQRGNFPDRFSGHQFPNYSSELNVNALLLGDSALYLCASSLSGVDEQYFGPGTRLTVT.

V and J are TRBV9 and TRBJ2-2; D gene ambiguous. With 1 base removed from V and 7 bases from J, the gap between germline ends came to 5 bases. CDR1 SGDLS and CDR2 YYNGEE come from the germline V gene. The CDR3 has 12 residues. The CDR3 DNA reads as TGTGCCAGCAGCGTATCGGGCGGGGAGCTGTTTTTT. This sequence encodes CASSVSGGELFF. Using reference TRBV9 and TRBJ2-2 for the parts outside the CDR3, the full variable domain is DSGVTQTPKHLITATGQRVTLRCSPRSGDLSVYWYQQSLDQGLQFLIQYYNGEERAKGNILERFSAQQFPDLHSELNLSSLELGDSALYFCASSVSGGELFFGEGSRLTVL.

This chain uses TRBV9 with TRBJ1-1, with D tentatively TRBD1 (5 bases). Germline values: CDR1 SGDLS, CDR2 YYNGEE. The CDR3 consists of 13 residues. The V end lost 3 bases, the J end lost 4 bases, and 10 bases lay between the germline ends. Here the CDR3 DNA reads TGTGCCAGCAGCGCAGGGTGGGGCACTGAAGCTTTCTTT. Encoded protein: CASSAGWGTEAFF.

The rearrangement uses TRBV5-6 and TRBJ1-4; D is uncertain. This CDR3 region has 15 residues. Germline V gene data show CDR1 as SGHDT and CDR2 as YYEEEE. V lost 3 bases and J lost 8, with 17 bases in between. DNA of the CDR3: TGTGCCAGCAGCTCCGGAAGAGGTTCGGGGGAAAAACTGTTTTTT. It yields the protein CASSSGRGSGEKLFF.

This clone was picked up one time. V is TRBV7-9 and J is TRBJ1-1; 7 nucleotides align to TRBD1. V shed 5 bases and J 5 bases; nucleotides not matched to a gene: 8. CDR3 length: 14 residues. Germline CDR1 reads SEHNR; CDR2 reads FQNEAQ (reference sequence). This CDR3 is CASSLTGSGTEAFF. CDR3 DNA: TGTGCCAGCAGCCTGACAGGGTCTGGGACTGAAGCTTTCTTT.

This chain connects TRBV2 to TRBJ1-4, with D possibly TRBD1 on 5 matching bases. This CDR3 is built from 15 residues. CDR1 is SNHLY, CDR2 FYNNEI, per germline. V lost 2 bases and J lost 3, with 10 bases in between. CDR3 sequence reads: CASSEPREANEKLFF. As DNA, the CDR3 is TGTGCCAGCAGTGAACCCAGGGAGGCTAATGAAAAACTGTTTTTT.

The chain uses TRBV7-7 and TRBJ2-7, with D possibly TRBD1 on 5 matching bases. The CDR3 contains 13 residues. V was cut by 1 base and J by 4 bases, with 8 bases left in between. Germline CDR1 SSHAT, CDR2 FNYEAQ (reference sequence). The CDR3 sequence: CASSLGGRYEQYF. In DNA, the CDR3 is TGTGCCAGCAGCTTAGGGGGCAGATACGAGCAGTACTTC.

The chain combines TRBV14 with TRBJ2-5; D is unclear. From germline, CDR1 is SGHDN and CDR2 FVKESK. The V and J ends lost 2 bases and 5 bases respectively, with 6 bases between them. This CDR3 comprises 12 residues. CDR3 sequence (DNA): TGTGCCAGCAGCCAACTTATGGAGACCCAGTACTTC. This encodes CASSQLMETQYF.

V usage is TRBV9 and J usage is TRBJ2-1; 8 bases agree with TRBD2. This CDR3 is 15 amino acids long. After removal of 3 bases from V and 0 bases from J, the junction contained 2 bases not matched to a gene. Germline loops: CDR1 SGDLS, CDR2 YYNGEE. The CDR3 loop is CASSESGSSYNEQFF. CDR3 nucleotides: TGTGCCAGCAGCGAAAGCGGGAGCTCCTACAATGAGCAGTTCTTC.

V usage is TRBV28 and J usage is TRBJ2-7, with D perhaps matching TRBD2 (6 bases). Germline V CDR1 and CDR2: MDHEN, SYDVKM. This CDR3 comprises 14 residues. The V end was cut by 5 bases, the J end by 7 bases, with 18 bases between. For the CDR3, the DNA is TGTGCCAGCAGTGGCCGGGGGAGAGAGGGGGAGCAGTACTTC. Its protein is CASSGRGREGEQYF.

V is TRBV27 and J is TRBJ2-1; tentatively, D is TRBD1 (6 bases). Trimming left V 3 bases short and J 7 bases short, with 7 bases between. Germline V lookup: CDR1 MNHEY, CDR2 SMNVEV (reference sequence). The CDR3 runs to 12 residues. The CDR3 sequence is CASSFQGNEQFF. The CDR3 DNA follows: TGTGCCAGCAGTTTTCAGGGGAATGAGCAGTTCTTC.

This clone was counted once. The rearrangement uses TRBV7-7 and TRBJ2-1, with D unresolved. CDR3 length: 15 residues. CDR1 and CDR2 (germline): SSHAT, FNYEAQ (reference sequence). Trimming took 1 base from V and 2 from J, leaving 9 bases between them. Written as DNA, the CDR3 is TGTGCCAGCAGCTTAGATGGCTCCACCTACAATGAGCAGTTCTTC. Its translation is CASSLDGSTYNEQFF.

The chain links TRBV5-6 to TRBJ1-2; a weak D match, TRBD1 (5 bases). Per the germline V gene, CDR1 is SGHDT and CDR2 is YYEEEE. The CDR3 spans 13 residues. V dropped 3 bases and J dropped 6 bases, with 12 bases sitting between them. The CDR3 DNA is TGTGCCAGCAGCTATGACAGCTACAATGGCTACACCTTC. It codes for CASSYDSYNGYTF.

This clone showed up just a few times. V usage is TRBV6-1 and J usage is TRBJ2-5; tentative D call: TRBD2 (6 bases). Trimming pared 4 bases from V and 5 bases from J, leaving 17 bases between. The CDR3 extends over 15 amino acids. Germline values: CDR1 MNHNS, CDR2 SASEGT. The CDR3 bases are TGTGCCAGCAGTGCCCACCAAGGTGGAGGGGAGACCCAGTACTTC. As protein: CASSAHQGGGETQYF.

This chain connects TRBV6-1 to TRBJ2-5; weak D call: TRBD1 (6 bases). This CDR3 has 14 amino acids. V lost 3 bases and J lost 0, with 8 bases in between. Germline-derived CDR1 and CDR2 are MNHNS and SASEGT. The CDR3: CASSETGDQETQYF. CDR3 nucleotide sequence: TGTGCCAGCAGTGAGACAGGAGACCAAGAGACCCAGTACTTC.

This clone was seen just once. DNA of the CDR3: TGTGCCAGCAGTTACAGGGGGACCTACTACAATGAGCAGTTCTTC. As protein: CASSYRGTYYNEQFF. The rearrangement links TRBV6-6 to TRBJ2-1; D may be TRBD1 (6 bases). Trimming took off 2 bases at V and 3 bases at J, with 11 bases between the two ends. CDR3 size: 15 residues. CDR1 and CDR2 (germline): MNHNY, SVGAGI (reference sequence).

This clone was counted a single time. The CDR3 sequence: CASSLAPGNTEAFF. The CDR3 DNA reads TGTGCCAGCAGCTTGGCACCAGGGAACACTGAAGCTTTCTTT. The chain combines TRBV5-5 with TRBJ1-1; D remains unclear. Germline V gives CDR1 SGHKS, CDR2 YYEKEE (reference sequence). Deletions cut 0 bases from V and 1 base from J, with 7 bases between. CDR3 length: 14 amino acids.

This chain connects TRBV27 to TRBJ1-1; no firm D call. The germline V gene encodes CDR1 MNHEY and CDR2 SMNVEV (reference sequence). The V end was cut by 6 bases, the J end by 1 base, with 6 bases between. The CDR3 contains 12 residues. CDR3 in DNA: TGTGCCAGCAGCGGGAGGAACACTGAAGCTTTCTTT. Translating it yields CASSGRNTEAFF.

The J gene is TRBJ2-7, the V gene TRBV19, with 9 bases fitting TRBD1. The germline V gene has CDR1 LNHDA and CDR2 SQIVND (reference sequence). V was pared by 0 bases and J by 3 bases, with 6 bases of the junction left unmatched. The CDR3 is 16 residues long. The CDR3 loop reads CASSIDLGQGSYEQYF. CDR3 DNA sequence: TGTGCCAGTAGTATAGATCTAGGACAGGGGAGCTACGAGCAGTACTTC.

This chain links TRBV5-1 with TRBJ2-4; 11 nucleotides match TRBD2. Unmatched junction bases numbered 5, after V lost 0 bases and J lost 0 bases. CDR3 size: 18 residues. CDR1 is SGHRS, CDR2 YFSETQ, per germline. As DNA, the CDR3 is TGCGCCAGCAGCTTGGCCGCAACTAGCGGGGGAGCCAAAAACATTCAGTACTTC. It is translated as CASSLAATSGGAKNIQYF.